One and the same sample provided the 20 T cell receptor beta chains below, sequenced in a study of neurological immune-mediated disorders. TCRdb passed the 5' RACE reads through MiXCR, listing each CDR3 protein once. Of around 53,000 distinct CDR3 sequences in the sample, approximately 4% were seen once. The sequenced sample consisted of PBMCs. These receptors came from a middle-aged man with multiple sclerosis.

This clonotype was seen repeatedly, ten times or more. In nucleotides, the CDR3 is TGTGCCATCAGCTCCACGGGGGCCGGAGCTTTCTTT. Translating it yields CAISSTGAGAFF. The chain employs TRBV10-3 and TRBJ1-1, with D maybe TRBD1 (6 bases). V was shortened by 6 bases and J by 10 bases, with 15 bases between the two germline ends. Germline values: CDR1 ENHRY, CDR2 SYGVKD. The CDR3 length is 12 residues.

Ten or more counts support this clonotype. The chain joins TRBV20-1 to TRBJ1-1, with TRBD1 identical over 7 bases. This CDR3 has 13 amino acids. V shed 1 base, J shed 5 bases, and the junction held 4 bases outside the gene matches. Per germline, CDR1 DFQATT and CDR2 SNEGSKA (reference sequence). The CDR3 reads CSARAGGRTEAFF. The DNA of the CDR3 is TGCAGTGCTAGAGCAGGGGGGAGGACTGAAGCTTTCTTT.

Concerning this clonotype: This may stem from a read error, because a much larger clone lies one nucleotide away. DNA for the CDR3: TGCAGTGCGGCGGGGGCGCGGGGGGCCAAAGTCCTGACTTTC. Translating it yields CSAAGARGAKVLTF. The chain uses TRBV20-1 and TRBJ2-6; 8 bases fit TRBD2. Germline V gene data show CDR1 as DFQATT and CDR2 as SNEGSKA (reference sequence). CDR3 size: 14 residues.

This clonotype was detected ten times or more. This chain connects TRBV5-1 to TRBJ2-7; tentatively, D is TRBD1 (7 bases). Germline assignment: CDR1 SGHRS and CDR2 YFSETQ. This CDR3 contains 14 residues. The germline V and J ends were trimmed by 4 bases and 6 bases, with 17 bases remaining between them. The CDR3 is CASSLSNRGGEQYF. CDR3 in DNA: TGCGCCAGCAGCCTATCAAACAGGGGAGGCGAGCAGTACTTC.

This chain uses TRBV5-1 with TRBJ1-2, with 7 bases aligning to TRBD1. Losses at the gene ends were 3 bases for V and 10 bases for J; bases not matched to a gene: 6. Germline V lookup: CDR1 SGHRS, CDR2 YFSETQ. The CDR3 totals 12 residues. CDR3 sequence (DNA): TGCGCCAGCAGCTGGGGACAGTCAGCCTACACCTTC. Encoded protein: CASSWGQSAYTF.

This clonotype came up many times. CDR3 nucleotide sequence: TGTGCCAGCAGCAAAGGCCAGCGGGGGGCCCTCCACTTT. It encodes CASSKGQRGALHF. The chain joins TRBV21-1 to TRBJ1-6. TRBV21-1 is described as a pseudogene. The CDR3 runs 13 residues.

This clonotype was recorded many times. V is TRBV27 and J is TRBJ1-2; D not certain. This CDR3 is 17 amino acids long. Germline lookup yields CDR1 MNHEY and CDR2 SMNVEV (reference sequence). Trimming pared 5 bases from V and 0 bases from J, leaving 19 bases between. The chain's CDR3 is CASSLLYEGRANYGYTF. DNA for the CDR3: TGTGCCAGCAGTCTACTATATGAGGGTCGAGCTAACTATGGCTACACCTTC.

The table lists this clonotype with many counts. The chain joins TRBV7-3 to TRBJ2-1; D not resolved. The CDR3 runs to 13 residues. Germline V CDR1 and CDR2: SGHTA, FQGTGA. Trimming cost V 0 bases and J 8 bases, with 8 bases left between them. CDR3 DNA sequence: TGTGCCAGCAGCTTAACGCGTAGCCATGAGCAGTTCTTC. This translates into CASSLTRSHEQFF.

This clonotype was picked up many times. The chain recombines TRBV12-3 or TRBV12-4 with TRBJ2-7, with D perhaps TRBD2 (6 bases). CDR3 length: 13 residues. V lost 1 base to trimming and J lost 4 bases, with 8 bases between them. Written as DNA, the CDR3 is TGTGCCAGCAGTTTAGGGGAGGAGTACGAGCAGTACTTC. Protein sequence: CASSLGEEYEQYF.

This clonotype was counted ten times or more. The chain is built from TRBV7-2 and TRBJ2-7; TRBD1 aligns across 7 bases. The germline V gene encodes CDR1 SGHTA and CDR2 FQGNSA. The V and J ends lost 4 bases and 7 bases, in that order; junction bases with no gene match: 13. This CDR3 has 15 residues. The CDR3 here is CASSYAGTAEGEQYF. For the CDR3, the DNA is TGTGCCAGCAGCTACGCCGGGACAGCCGAGGGAGAGCAGTACTTC.

This clonotype was seen ten or more times. The V call is TRBV20-1, the J call TRBJ1-2; no clear D gene. Germline lookup yields CDR1 DFQATT and CDR2 SNEGSKA (reference sequence). This CDR3 contains 11 residues. V was pared by 7 bases and J by 2 bases, with 8 bases between. The chain's CDR3 is CSGWQNYGYTF. CDR3 nucleotide sequence: TGCAGTGGGTGGCAGAACTATGGCTACACCTTC.

This clonotype showed up many times. This chain joins TRBV12-3 or TRBV12-4 and TRBJ2-1, with 9 bases identical to TRBD1. The V gene end was trimmed by 6 bases and the J gene end by 6 bases; junction bases not matched to a gene: 3. This CDR3 has 13 amino acids. The DNA of the CDR3 is TGTGCCAGCAGGGGACAGGGAGCCAATGAGCAGTTCTTC. The encoded protein is CASRGQGANEQFF.

This clonotype was counted many times. This chain links TRBV7-9 with TRBJ1-5; 11 bases fit TRBD1. Germline V gives CDR1 SEHNR, CDR2 FQNEAQ (reference sequence). The CDR3 covers 15 residues. V dropped 4 bases and J dropped 4; count of bases not matched to a gene: 3. This CDR3 is CASSSGQGANQPQHF. CDR3 DNA: TGTGCCAGCAGCTCTGGACAGGGGGCAAATCAGCCCCAGCATTTT.

A note on this clonotype: At one of its ends the junction is not consistent with the germline gene, which may arise from a read error. The rearrangement joins TRBV2 to TRBJ1-5, with a possible D match to TRBD1 (6 bases). The germline V gene encodes CDR1 SNHLY and CDR2 FYNNEI. The CDR3 has 15 amino acids. The DNA for the CDR3 is TGTGCCAGCAGCCCACAGGGAAATAGCAATCAGCCCCAGAATTTT. Translating gives CASSPQGNSNQPQNF.

This clonotype was seen more than once but under ten times. This chain links TRBV5-6 with TRBJ1-5; D is unresolved. Trimming left V 0 bases short and J 4 bases short, with 11 bases between. This CDR3 is 15 amino acids long. Germline values: CDR1 SGHDT, CDR2 YYEEEE. CDR3 nucleotide sequence: TGTGCCAGCAGCTTGGGGCAGTTCGGTAATCAGCCCCAGCATTTT. Amino acid sequence: CASSLGQFGNQPQHF. The variable domain in full, completed from reference TRBV5-6 and TRBJ1-5, reads DAGVTQSPTHLIKTRGQQVTLRCSPKSGHDTVSWYQQALGQGPQFIFQYYEEEERQRGNFPDRFSGHQFPNYSSELNVNALLLGDSALYLCASSLGQFGNQPQHFGDGTRLSIL.

This clonotype was counted ten times or more. Given a much more abundant clone one base away, this may be a read error. V and J are TRBV12-3 or TRBV12-4 and TRBJ2-2; D not certain. The CDR3 totals 13 residues. The V and J ends lost 5 bases and 5 bases respectively, with 9 bases between them. The CDR3 reads CASSPKGTGELFF. In DNA, the CDR3 is TGTGCCAGCAGTCCTAAGGGTACCGGGGAGCTGTTTTTT.

The genes are TRBV29-1 and TRBJ2-7; 12 bases match TRBD2. This CDR3 has 13 residues. Germline V CDR1 and CDR2: SQVTM, ANQGSEA. Trimming took 8 bases from V and 6 from J; bases not matched to a gene: 8. Here the CDR3 reads CSTRLAGEGEQYF. The DNA for the CDR3 is TGCAGCACACGACTAGCGGGAGAGGGCGAGCAGTACTTC.

The sample holds many counts of this clonotype. CDR3 sequence reads: CASSFGAFYEQYF. DNA of the CDR3: TGTGCCAGCAGTTTTGGGGCCTTCTACGAGCAGTACTTC. V usage is TRBV27 and J usage is TRBJ2-7; D is perhaps TRBD1 (5 bases). V lost 3 bases, J lost 3 bases, and 9 bases lay in between. Germline V gene data show CDR1 as MNHEY and CDR2 as SMNVEV (reference sequence). The CDR3 loop spans 13 amino acids.

Ten or more counts support this clonotype. This chain links TRBV18 with TRBJ1-5; D remains ambiguous. This CDR3 comprises 14 residues. Trimming removed 2 bases from V and 1 base from J, with 6 bases in between. Per the germline V gene, CDR1 is KGHSH and CDR2 is LQKENI. The chain's CDR3 is CASSPGESNQPQHF. The CDR3 nucleotides are TGTGCCAGCTCACCAGGGGAGAGCAATCAGCCCCAGCATTTT.

This clonotype was found many times. The CDR3 here is CASTPGLAGIEQFF. DNA for the CDR3: TGTGCCAGCACTCCGGGACTAGCGGGGATTGAGCAGTTCTTC. The V call is TRBV2, the J call TRBJ2-1, with 13 nucleotides matching TRBD2. This CDR3 has 14 amino acids. The germline gives CDR1 SNHLY, CDR2 FYNNEI. Losses at the gene ends were 7 bases for V and 9 bases for J; bases not matched to a gene: 6.